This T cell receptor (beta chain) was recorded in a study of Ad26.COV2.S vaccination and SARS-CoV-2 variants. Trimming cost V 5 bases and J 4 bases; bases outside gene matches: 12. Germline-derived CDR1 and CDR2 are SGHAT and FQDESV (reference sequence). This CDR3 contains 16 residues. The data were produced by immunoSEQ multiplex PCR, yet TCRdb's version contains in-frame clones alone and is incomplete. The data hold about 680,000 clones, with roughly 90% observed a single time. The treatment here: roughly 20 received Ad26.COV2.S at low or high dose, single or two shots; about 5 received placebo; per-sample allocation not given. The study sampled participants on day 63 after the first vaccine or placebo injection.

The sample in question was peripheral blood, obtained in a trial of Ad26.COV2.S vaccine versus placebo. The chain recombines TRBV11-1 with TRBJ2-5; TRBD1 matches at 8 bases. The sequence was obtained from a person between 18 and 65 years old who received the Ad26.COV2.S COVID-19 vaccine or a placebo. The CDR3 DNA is TGTGCCAGCAGCGATTTGGACAGGGTAGATTTAGAGACCCAGTACTTC. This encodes CASSDLDRVDLETQYF.